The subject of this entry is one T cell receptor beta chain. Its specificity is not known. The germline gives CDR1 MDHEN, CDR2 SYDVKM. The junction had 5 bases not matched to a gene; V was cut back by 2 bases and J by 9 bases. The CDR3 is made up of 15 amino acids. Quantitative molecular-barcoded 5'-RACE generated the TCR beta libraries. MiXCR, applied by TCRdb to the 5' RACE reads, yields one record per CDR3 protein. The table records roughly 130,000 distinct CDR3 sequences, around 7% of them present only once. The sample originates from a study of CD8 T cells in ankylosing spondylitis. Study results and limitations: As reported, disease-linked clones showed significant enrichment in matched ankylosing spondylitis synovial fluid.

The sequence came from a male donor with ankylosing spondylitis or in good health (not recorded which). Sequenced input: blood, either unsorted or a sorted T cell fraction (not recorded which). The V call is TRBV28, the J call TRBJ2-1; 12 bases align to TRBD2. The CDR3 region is CASSLPSGRAGEQFF. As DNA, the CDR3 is TGTGCCAGCAGTTTACCTAGCGGGAGGGCCGGTGAGCAGTTCTTC.